The 25 T cell receptor beta chains in this list originate from one sample, sequenced in a study of shared clonotypes between healthy human individuals. Here immunoSEQ multiplex PCR was the method, and the copy in TCRdb shows in-frame clones only, minus some. The sample carries more than 450,000 clones, around 74% recorded once. Material: PBMCs. Source of these receptors: a woman between 40 and 50 years old in good health. Some clones in this sample may be carry-over from other donors' samples.

DNA of the CDR3: TGTGCCAGCAGCTTGGTAGCGGGAGATCTACCTTTTAGCACAGATACGCAGTATTTT. Protein: CASSLVAGDLPFSTDTQYF. The chain is built from TRBV7-6 and TRBJ2-3; 9 positions agree with TRBD2. This CDR3 spans 19 amino acids. Per the germline V gene, CDR1 is SGHVS and CDR2 is FNYEAQ. V lost 3 bases, J lost 0 bases, and 13 bases stayed unmatched.

This clone has just one count. This chain joins TRBV7-2 and TRBJ1-1, with unresolved D. Deletions cut 3 bases from V and 1 base from J, with 9 bases between. The CDR3 is 14 amino acids. Germline-derived CDR1 and CDR2 are SGHTA and FQGNSA. CDR3 sequence: CASSLLAQNTEAFF. DNA of the CDR3: TGTGCCAGCAGCTTGCTAGCTCAGAACACTGAAGCTTTCTTT.

The chain combines TRBV11-2 with TRBJ1-5; possibly TRBD1 for D (5 bases). Trimming took off 6 bases at V and 0 bases at J, with 6 bases between the two ends. Germline V gives CDR1 SGHAT, CDR2 FQNNGV. This CDR3 is built from 13 residues. CDR3 bases: TGTGCCAGCAGAAGGGGTAGCAATCAGCCCCAGCATTTT. It yields the protein CASRRGSNQPQHF. The full variable domain, in which reference TRBV11-2 and TRBJ1-5 provide the parts outside the CDR3, is EAGVAQSPRYKIIEKRQSVAFWCNPISGHATLYWYQQILGQGPKLLIQFQNNGVVDDSQLPKDRFSAERLKGVDSTLKIQPAKLEDSAVYLCASRRGSNQPQHFGDGTRLSIL.

About this clone itself: A much larger clone lies one base from this, so it may be a read error. This chain links TRBV7-9 with TRBJ2-3, with D possibly TRBD2 on 5 matching bases. Trimming left V 1 base short and J 3 bases short, with 11 bases between. From germline, CDR1 is SEHNR and CDR2 FQNEAQ (reference sequence). The CDR3 runs 15 residues. The CDR3 DNA reads TGTGCCAGCAGCTTAGAGGGCAGGAGGACAGATACGCAGTATTTT. It encodes CASSLEGRRTDTQYF.

A few counts support this clone. The chain uses TRBV5-1 and TRBJ1-1, with D possibly matching TRBD1 (5 bases). The CDR3 spans 16 residues. V was cut by 0 bases and J by 0 bases, with 12 bases left in between. The germline V gene has CDR1 SGHRS and CDR2 YFSETQ. Here the CDR3 DNA reads TGCGCCAGCAGCTTGGAGGGGTCGGGGGTGAACACTGAAGCTTTCTTT. Translation: CASSLEGSGVNTEAFF. The variable domain in full, completed from reference TRBV5-1 and TRBJ1-1, reads KAGVTQTPRYLIKTRGQQVTLSCSPISGHRSVSWYQQTPGQGLQFLFEYFSETQRNKGNFPGRFSGRQFSNSRSEMNVSTLELGDSALYLCASSLEGSGVNTEAFFGQGTRLTVV.

Worth noting for this clone: This likely traces to a read error, being one base from a far larger clone. The rearrangement uses TRBV7-9 and TRBJ2-1; unclear D gene. The CDR3 is 15 amino acids. Germline V gene lookup returns CDR1 SEHNR and CDR2 FQNEAQ (reference sequence). CDR3 region: CASSLVPEAYNGQFF. CDR3 sequence (DNA): TGTGCCAGCAGCTTAGTTCCAGAGGCCTACAATGGGCAGTTCTTC.

The chain is built from TRBV18 and TRBJ1-1, with D perhaps TRBD1 (5 bases). Germline CDR1 reads KGHSH; CDR2 reads LQKENI. The CDR3 is 14 amino acids. V lost 2 bases to trimming and J lost 1 base, with 8 bases between them. CDR3 region: CASSPVTGNTEAFF. CDR3 sequence (DNA): TGTGCCAGCTCACCAGTAACAGGGAACACTGAAGCTTTCTTT.

This clone appeared once. The chain joins TRBV14 to TRBJ2-7; D may be TRBD1 (5 bases). The CDR3 extends over 13 amino acids. The V end lost 0 bases, the J end lost 6 bases, and 9 bases lay between the germline ends. Germline values: CDR1 SGHDN, CDR2 FVKESK. Written as DNA, the CDR3 is TGTGCCAGCAGCCAAGACAGGGAAGGCGAGCAGTACTTC. Its translation is CASSQDREGEQYF.

The chain recombines TRBV14 with TRBJ1-2, with D uncertain. V lost 4 bases and J 8 bases, leaving 17 bases between the germline ends. This CDR3 is 14 amino acids long. The germline gives CDR1 SGHDN, CDR2 FVKESK. The CDR3, as DNA: TGTGCCAGCAGCCCGCGGGCCGAAGCTTTAGGCTACACCTTC. Translated: CASSPRAEALGYTF.

This clone was found a few times. The chain recombines TRBV11-2 with TRBJ2-1, with a possible D match to TRBD2 (5 bases). CDR1 and CDR2 from the germline V gene are SGHAT and FQNNGV. Trimming stripped 5 bases from V and 6 bases from J, with 23 bases between. The CDR3 totals 17 residues. In DNA form, the CDR3 reads TGTGCCAGCAGCCCCCGGGAAGGGAGCGCCGCGGGCAATGAGCAGTTCTTC. Its protein is CASSPREGSAAGNEQFF.

This clone came up a few times. J is TRBJ2-2 and V is TRBV7-9; the D is unclear. There are 12 residues in the CDR3. The germline V gene encodes CDR1 SEHNR and CDR2 FQNEAQ (reference sequence). Deletions cut 1 base from V and 7 bases from J, with 4 bases between. CDR3 coding DNA: TGTGCCAGCAGCTTAGAGGTCGGGGAGCTGTTTTTT. Translation: CASSLEVGELFF.

The V and J genes are TRBV5-4 and TRBJ2-1; TRBD2 matches 8 bases. CDR1 and CDR2 (germline): SGHNT, YYREEE (reference sequence). This CDR3 is built from 16 residues. Trimming took 4 bases from V and 4 from J; bases not matched to a gene: 10. The CDR3 sequence is CASSPNGGAGYNEQFF. The CDR3 bases are TGTGCCAGCAGCCCCAACGGGGGGGCGGGATACAATGAGCAGTTCTTC.

The rearrangement uses TRBV30 and TRBJ1-2; D is uncertain. V was pared by 1 base and J by 10 bases, with 16 bases between. The CDR3 is 13 amino acids. Germline-derived CDR1 and CDR2 are GTSNPN and SVGIG (reference sequence). CDR3 in DNA: TGTGCCTGGAGTGCCTTGACTCATGGAGACTACACCTTC. Translated: CAWSALTHGDYTF. Combining the CDR3 with reference TRBV30 and TRBJ1-2 gives the whole variable domain SQTIHQWPATLVQPVGSPLSLECTVEGTSNPNLYWYRQAAGRGLQLLFYSVGIGQISSEVPQNLSASRPQDRQFILSSKKLLLSDSGFYLCAWSALTHGDYTFGSGTRLTVV.

This clone was observed at least ten times. The chain links TRBV15 to TRBJ2-5; no firm D call. Germline values: CDR1 LNHNV, CDR2 YYDKDF (reference sequence). Trimming pared 5 bases from V and 2 bases from J, leaving 12 bases between. The CDR3 extends over 14 amino acids. Here the CDR3 reads CATSPNGVQETQYF. Here the CDR3 DNA reads TGTGCCACCAGCCCCAATGGTGTTCAAGAGACCCAGTACTTC.

The V and J genes are TRBV28 and TRBJ1-5; no reliable D call. The CDR3 consists of 13 residues. V lost 6 bases and J 7 bases, leaving 13 bases between the germline ends. From germline, CDR1 is MDHEN and CDR2 SYDVKM. In nucleotides, the CDR3 is TGTGCCAGCAGAGCCATACGGATCCAGCCCCAGCATTTT. Translating it yields CASRAIRIQPQHF.

The chain joins TRBV27 to TRBJ2-7, with D unresolved. This CDR3 has 13 amino acids. Trimming removed 3 bases at V and 2 bases at J, with 8 bases between. Looked up from germline, CDR1 is MNHEY and CDR2 is SMNVEV (reference sequence). CDR3 residues: CASSLGNTYEQYF. In nucleotides, the CDR3 is TGTGCCAGCAGTTTGGGCAACACCTACGAGCAGTACTTC.

This clone was counted a single time. The chain has TRBV9 and TRBJ2-3, with 7 bases lining up with TRBD1. J gave up 2 bases and V 4 bases, and 4 bases lay outside the gene matches. The CDR3 runs 14 residues. Per the germline V gene, CDR1 is SGDLS and CDR2 is YYNGEE. CDR3: CASSPGGNTDTQYF. Written as DNA, the CDR3 is TGTGCCAGCAGCCCAGGGGGTAACACAGATACGCAGTATTTT.

This chain links TRBV4-1 with TRBJ2-5, with 14 bases that match TRBD2. CDR1 is MGHRA, CDR2 YSYEKL, per germline. The CDR3 runs 18 residues. V was clipped by 0 bases and J by 5 bases; unmatched bases: 8. The CDR3, as DNA: TGCGCCAGCAGCCAAGAGGGGACTAGCGGGAGTGGCGGCGAGACCCAGTACTTC. This codes for CASSQEGTSGSGGETQYF.

This clone was detected only a few times. This rearrangement joins TRBV9 to TRBJ1-2; 7 bases are a match to TRBD1. Germline CDR1 SGDLS, CDR2 YYNGEE. The ends lost 7 bases at V and 7 bases at J; junction bases unmatched: 7. The CDR3 length is 12 residues. The CDR3 coding sequence is TGTGCCAGCCTCGGCCAGGGGGTTGGCTACACCTTC. This codes for CASLGQGVGYTF. The complete variable domain, with remaining parts taken from reference TRBV9 and TRBJ1-2, reads DSGVTQTPKHLITATGQRVTLRCSPRSGDLSVYWYQQSLDQGLQFLIQYYNGEERAKGNILERFSAQQFPDLHSELNLSSLELGDSALYFCASLGQGVGYTFGSGTRLTVV.

The J gene is TRBJ2-7, the V gene TRBV28; a possible D gene is TRBD1 (6 bases). Germline V gives CDR1 MDHEN, CDR2 SYDVKM. The CDR3 is 15 amino acids. V gave up 3 bases and J gave up 4 bases, with 16 bases separating them. The CDR3 reads CASSFAARGYYEQYF. In DNA form, the CDR3 reads TGTGCCAGCAGTTTTGCGGCCAGGGGTTATTACGAGCAGTACTTC. The full variable domain, with the rest looked up from reference TRBV28 and TRBJ2-7, is DVKVTQSSRYLVKRTGEKVFLECVQDMDHENMFWYRQDPGLGLRLIYFSYDVKMKEKGDIPEGYSVSREKKERFSLILESASTNQTSMYLCASSFAARGYYEQYFGPGTRLTVT.

The chain uses TRBV6-5 and TRBJ2-5; 7 bases line up with TRBD1. CDR3 length equals 14 residues. Germline CDR1 reads MNHEY; CDR2 reads SVGAGI. The V segment lost 6 bases and the J segment 5 bases; nucleotides outside the gene matches: 9. This CDR3 is CASSARGRVETQYF. The CDR3, as DNA: TGTGCCAGCAGCGCAAGGGGGCGCGTTGAGACCCAGTACTTC.

The chain joins TRBV11-2 to TRBJ2-1, with 7 bases identical to TRBD1. Germline V gene sequence: CDR1 SGHAT, CDR2 FQNNGV. The CDR3 covers 15 residues. The trim removed 3 bases at V and 5 bases at J, leaving 7 bases unmatched. In DNA form, the CDR3 reads TGTGCCAGCAGCTTGTATCAGGGGGTTCACAATGAGCAGTTCTTC. Protein sequence: CASSLYQGVHNEQFF.

The chain uses TRBV19 and TRBJ2-1; possibly TRBD2 for D (6 bases). The CDR3 runs to 14 residues. Trimming pared 7 bases from V and 4 bases from J, leaving 14 bases between. CDR1 is LNHDA, CDR2 SQIVND, per germline (reference sequence). CDR3 bases: TGTGCCAGTACCCTAGCGCTGACATACAATGAGCAGTTCTTC. This translates into CASTLALTYNEQFF.

This clone appeared a single time. V gene TRBV7-3 combines with J gene TRBJ2-5, with 8 bases aligning to TRBD1. The CDR3 contains 14 residues. Trimming cost V 3 bases and J 4 bases; bases outside gene matches: 4. Per the germline V gene, CDR1 is SGHTA and CDR2 is FQGTGA. This chain's CDR3 is CASSLDRVVETQYF. CDR3 coding DNA: TGTGCCAGCAGCTTGGACAGGGTAGTAGAGACCCAGTACTTC.

The rearrangement links TRBV5-4 to TRBJ2-1; possibly TRBD2 for D (5 bases). The CDR3 contains 16 residues. Trimming took off 3 bases at V and 0 bases at J, with 13 bases between the two ends. Germline CDR1 reads SGHNT; CDR2 reads YYREEE (reference sequence). The CDR3 nucleotides read TGTGCCAGCAGCTCTAAGGTGGGGAGCTCCTACAATGAGCAGTTCTTC. Its protein product is CASSSKVGSSYNEQFF.